This T cell receptor (beta chain) was captured by sequencing in a study of blood T cell repertoires in COVID-19. Study-level information: Some COVID-19 samples were acute and others convalescent; all came from the United States, Italy and Spain. Sample material is recorded as cDNA or gDNA derived from T cells, B-cell-depleted T cells, or PBMCs.

As processed by the authors: Reference gene primer amplification yielded estimated nucleated cell counts. Profiling relied on immunoSEQ multiplex PCR, and the TCRdb table lists in-frame clones only, not all of them. V and J calls and clone size are given by that table; D and trimming were obtained from the DNA. Found here are 300,000 or so clones, around four fifths of them singletons; the top ten hold roughly 1.2%. The CDR3 sequence is 14 residues long. CDR1 and CDR2 from the germline V gene are KGHDR and SFDVKD. The ends lost 2 bases at V and 5 bases at J; junction bases unmatched: 2. The source material was peripheral blood. The chain links TRBV24-1 to TRBJ2-5; 9 bases map to TRBD1. The receptor's source is a woman aged 50 to 60 with acute or convalescent COVID-19. CDR3 sequence (DNA): TGTGCCACCAGTGATTGGGACAGGGAGGAGACCCAGTACTTC. Translating gives CATSDWDREETQYF.